This section outlines one TCR beta chain sequence together with its context. No antigen is known for it. The sample holds no much larger clone one base away, and base qualities are not on file. CDR1 SGDLS and CDR2 YYNGEE were looked up in the germline V gene. The germline ends are 10 bases apart after V is trimmed by 3 bases and J by 3 bases. Measured from the cysteine to the phenylalanine, the CDR3 is 13 residues long. Solely the CDR3 DNA is kept, with 39 bases framed from the first base. The data stem from a study of CD8 T cells in ankylosing spondylitis (dated by TCRdb to about 2017). As for the study more broadly: To find TCR variants linked to disease, the study profiled T cell receptor beta repertoires in ankylosing spondylitis patients and healthy donors. The whole study cohort included about a hundred healthy donors and around 25 ankylosing spondylitis patients. Peripheral blood samples were taken, and synovial fluid was additionally collected from ankylosing spondylitis patients.

General findings and caveats noted by the study authors: Significant enrichment of the disease-linked clones was reported in matched synovial fluid samples from ankylosing spondylitis patients. The disease-linked clones showed a CD8+ phenotype and occurred at relatively low frequencies in peripheral blood. Some TCR beta motif variants had previously been reported in synovial fluid and blood of reactive arthritis patients, which suggested common disease-initiation mechanisms. A TCR beta motif of 7 or 8 highly homologous amino acid variants appeared characteristic of blood from ankylosing spondylitis patients.

Sequenced on an Illumina HiSeq 2500. TCR beta libraries were prepared by quantitative 5'-RACE with molecular barcodes. As for the authors' bioinformatics: Disease-linked TCR variants were identified with a new computational method built on a probabilistic model of VDJ rearrangement. The public reads were run again by TCRdb, first through fastp at Q25 and then through MiXCR, and only productive beta chains were kept. CDR3 protein sequences are deduplicated, and each keeps its most common genes and DNA. TCRdb, rather than the study authors, made the V and J calls. The sample contains more than 650,000 distinct CDR3 sequences, 12% of them found a single time. Approximately 0.5% of the sample is held by the ten biggest clonotypes.

The rearrangement joined TRBV9 to TRBJ2-7; no D gene call is confident. The sample taken for sequencing was blood, either unsorted or a sorted T cell fraction (not recorded which). The sequence came from a male donor with ankylosing spondylitis. The DNA sequence reads TGTGCCAGCAGCGCGGGTATAGACTACGAGCAGTACTTC. It translates to CASSAGIDYEQYF.